This is a list of T cell receptor beta chains from one sample in a study of OX40 agonist ivuxolimab in advanced cancers. Here immunoSEQ multiplex PCR was the method, and the copy in TCRdb shows in-frame clones only, minus some. Here the sample spans about 60,000 clones, roughly 83% being singletons. Source: CD4+ or CD8+ T cells sorted from blood, taken in a trial of the OX40 agonist ivuxolimab. The source of these receptors is an adult with an advanced solid tumor such as melanoma, head and neck, liver or kidney cancer. Each CDR3 is given with its conserved first and last residue. A D gene is named only where the DNA matches it firmly. Some rows have no size entry. The others give once, few or many, or a class for an expanded clone.

j_gene,abundance,d_gene,v_gene,CDR3aa,CDR3nt
TRBJ1-1,-,-,TRBV2,CASTEGMNTEAFF,TGTGCCAGCACGGAAGGGATGAACACTGAAGCTTTCTTT
TRBJ2-1,-,TRBD2,TRBV5-8,CASSGSLAGEQFF,TGTGCCAGCAGTGGCTCCCTAGCGGGTGAGCAGTTCTTC
TRBJ2-1,few,-,TRBV9,CASSVEEGWRNEQFF,TGTGCCAGCAGCGTAGAGGAGGGGTGGAGAAATGAGCAGTTCTTC
TRBJ2-2,-,-,TRBV25-1,CASTRATGELFF,TGTGCCAGCACTCGGGCGACCGGGGAGCTGTTTTTT
TRBJ2-7,-,TRBD2,TRBV27,CATSGLAGAVSYEQYF,TGTGCCACCTCAGGATTAGCGGGTGCTGTATCCTACGAGCAGTACTTC
TRBJ1-2,-,-,TRBV7-9,CASSLDTVSGYTF,TGTGCCAGCAGCTTAGACACTGTCTCTGGCTACACCTTC
TRBJ1-5,few,-,TRBV4-1,CASSLRAGWSNQPQHF,TGCGCCAGCAGCCTCAGGGCAGGGTGGAGCAATCAGCCCCAGCATTTT
TRBJ1-1,-,-,TRBV5-1,CASSLASASNTEAFF,TGCGCCAGCAGCTTGGCCTCAGCCTCCAACACTGAAGCTTTCTTT
TRBJ2-7,-,-,TRBV7-2,CASSLPTYEQYF,TGTGCCAGCAGCCTCCCTACTTACGAGCAGTACTTC
TRBJ1-1,few,-,TRBV27,CASSFWGEGTEAFF,TGTGCCAGCAGTTTTTGGGGGGAGGGCACTGAAGCTTTCTTT
TRBJ1-5,-,-,TRBV2,CASSAWGARQPQHF,TGTGCCAGCAGTGCCTGGGGGGCTAGGCAGCCCCAGCATTTT
TRBJ2-1,few,TRBD2,TRBV7-9,CASSQGLAEGNEQFF,TGTGCCAGCAGCCAGGGACTAGCGGAGGGGAATGAGCAGTTCTTC
TRBJ2-3,once,TRBD2,TRBV5-1,CASSPVRAGGPPDTQYF,TGCGCCAGCAGCCCGGTCAGGGCGGGGGGGCCCCCAGATACGCAGTATTTT
TRBJ2-5,few,-,TRBV6-6,CASSYSIRGGETQYF,TGTGCCAGCAGTTACTCGATCAGGGGGGGAGAGACCCAGTACTTC
TRBJ1-2,-,-,TRBV12-5,CANWAGHGYTF,TGTGCTAATTGGGCGGGACACGGCTACACCTTC
TRBJ1-2,-,TRBD1,TRBV6-6,CASRQGNYGYTF,TGTGCCTCAAGACAGGGGAATTATGGCTACACCTTC
TRBJ2-3,-,TRBD2,TRBV7-2,CASSFAGGYTDTQYF,TGTGCCAGCAGCTTTGCGGGGGGGTACACAGATACGCAGTATTTT
TRBJ1-2,-,-,TRBV2,CASSPSWGGYTF,TGTGCCAGCAGCCCATCCTGGGGGGGCTACACCTTC
TRBJ1-6,-,-,TRBV19,CASSTSENSPLHF,TGTGCCAGTAGTACATCAGAGAATTCACCCCTCCACTTT
TRBJ2-2,-,-,TRBV13,CASSLIGLANTGELFF,TGTGCCAGCAGCTTAATAGGTCTCGCGAACACCGGGGAGCTGTTTTTT